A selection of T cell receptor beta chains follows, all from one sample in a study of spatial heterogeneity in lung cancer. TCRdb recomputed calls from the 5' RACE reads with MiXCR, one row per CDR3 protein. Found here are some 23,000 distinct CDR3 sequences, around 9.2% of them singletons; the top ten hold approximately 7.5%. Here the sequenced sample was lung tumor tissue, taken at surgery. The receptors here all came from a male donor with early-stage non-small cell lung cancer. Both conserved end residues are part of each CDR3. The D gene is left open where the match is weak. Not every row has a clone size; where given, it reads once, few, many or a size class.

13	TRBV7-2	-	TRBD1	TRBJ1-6	TGTGCAGGGGGGGGACAGGGTTATTCACCCCTCCACTTT	CAGGGQGYSPLHF
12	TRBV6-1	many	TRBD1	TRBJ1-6	TGTGCCAGCGGTTCAGGGGGTTCACCCCTCCACTTT	CASGSGGSPLHF
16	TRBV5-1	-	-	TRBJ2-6	TGCGCCAGCAGCTTTTATGGGGACTCTGGGGCCAACGTCCTGACTTTC	CASSFYGDSGANVLTF
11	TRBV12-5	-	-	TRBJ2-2	TGTGCTAGTGGCTTCGACCGGGAGCTGTTTTTT	CASGFDRELFF
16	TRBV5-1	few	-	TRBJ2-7	TGCGCCAGCAGCTTTCCCAAGGGACGGGATTCCTACGAGCAGTACTTC	CASSFPKGRDSYEQYF
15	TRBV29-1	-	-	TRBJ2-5	TGCAGCGTTGAACCCCAAGGAGGCAGGGCGGAGACCCAGTACTTC	CSVEPQGGRAETQYF
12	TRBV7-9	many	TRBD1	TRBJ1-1	TGTGCCAGCAGCCCCGACAGGGTAAGAGCTTTCTTT	CASSPDRVRAFF
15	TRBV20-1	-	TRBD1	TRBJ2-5	TGCAGTGCTAGAGACATGACAGGGACGGGAGAGACCCAGTACTTC	CSARDMTGTGETQYF
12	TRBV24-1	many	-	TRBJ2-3	TGTGCCACCAGTGACTGGATGGATACGCAGTATTTT	CATSDWMDTQYF
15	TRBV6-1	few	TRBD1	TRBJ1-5	TGTGCCAGCAGTATGACAGGGGATAGCAATCAGCCCCAGCATTTT	CASSMTGDSNQPQHF
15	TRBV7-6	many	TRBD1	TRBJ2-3	TGTGCCAGCAGCTCGTCCGGGACAGGGGGAGATACGCAGTATTTT	CASSSSGTGGDTQYF
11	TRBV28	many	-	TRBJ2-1	TGTGCCAGCAGCCTACTTCAGGAGCAGTTCTTC	CASSLLQEQFF
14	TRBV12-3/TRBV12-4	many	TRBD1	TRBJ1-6	TGTGCCAGCAGACCCGGGACAGCTAATTCACCCCTCCACTTT	CASRPGTANSPLHF
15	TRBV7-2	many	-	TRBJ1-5	TGTGCCAGCAGCCCCCCCCGGCAGTTTAATCAGCCCCAGCATTTT	CASSPPRQFNQPQHF
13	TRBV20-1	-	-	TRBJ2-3	TGCAGTGGGCGGGGACTTACGACAGATACGCAGTATTTT	CSGRGLTTDTQYF
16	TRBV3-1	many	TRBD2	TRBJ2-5	TGTGCCAGCAGCCAAGATCTGACTAGCAGACAAGAGACCCAGTACTTC	CASSQDLTSRQETQYF
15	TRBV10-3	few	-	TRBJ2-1	TGTGCCATCAGTGAAAGGGCGGGGGCCTGGAATGAGCAGTTCTTC	CAISERAGAWNEQFF
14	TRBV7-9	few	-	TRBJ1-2	TGTGCCAGCAGCTTTACAGGGCCTAACTATGGCTACACCTTC	CASSFTGPNYGYTF
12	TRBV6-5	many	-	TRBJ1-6	TGTGCCAGCAGTTACTCAAATTCACCCCTCCACTTT	CASSYSNSPLHF
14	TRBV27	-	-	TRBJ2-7	TGTGCCAGCAGTCCCGGGGTTTCCTTGGACGAGCAGTACTTC	CASSPGVSLDEQYF
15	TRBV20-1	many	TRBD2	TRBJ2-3	TGCAGTGCTCAACCGGCTAGCGGGAGTTCCGATACGCAGTATTTT	CSAQPASGSSDTQYF
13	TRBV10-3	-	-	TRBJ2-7	TGTGCCGCTGGACAGACGGATCCTTACGAGCAGTACTTC	CAAGQTDPYEQYF
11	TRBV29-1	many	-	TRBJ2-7	TGCAGCGTTGGGGAATCCTACGAGCAGTACTTC	CSVGESYEQYF
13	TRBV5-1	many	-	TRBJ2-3	TGCGCCACCGCGGGACCGAGCACAGATACGCAGTATTTT	CATAGPSTDTQYF
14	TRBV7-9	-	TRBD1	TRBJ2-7	TGTGCCAGCAGCCGGGGGACAGGACCTTACGAGCAGTACTTC	CASSRGTGPYEQYF
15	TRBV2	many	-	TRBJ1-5	TGTGCCAGCAGTACCTTAAGATTTAGCAATCAGCCCCAGCATTTT	CASSTLRFSNQPQHF
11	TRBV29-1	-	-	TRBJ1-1	TGCAGCGTTTCGTCCAACTTCGAAGCTTTCTTT	CSVSSNFEAFF
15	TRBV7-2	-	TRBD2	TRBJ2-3	TGTGCCAGCAGCCGATACCGGGACTACACAGATACGCAGTATTTT	CASSRYRDYTDTQYF
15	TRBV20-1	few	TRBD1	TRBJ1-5	TGCAGTGCTCGACCGGACAGGGGGGATAATCAGCCCCAGCATTTT	CSARPDRGDNQPQHF
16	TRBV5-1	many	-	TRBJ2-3	TGCGCCAGCAGCTTGGCCGGGACTTTCAGCACAGATACGCAGTATTTT	CASSLAGTFSTDTQYF
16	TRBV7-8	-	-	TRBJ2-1	TGTGCCAGCAGCTTAGCGCGAGACAGACTCTACAATGAGCAGTTCTTC	CASSLARDRLYNEQFF
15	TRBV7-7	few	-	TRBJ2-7	TGTGCTAGCAGCCCAAATAGCGGAGGCTCCTACGAGCAGTACTTC	CASSPNSGGSYEQYF
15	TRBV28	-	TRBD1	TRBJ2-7	TGTGCCAGCAGTTTTGGCGGGACAGGGAAATACGAGCAGTACTTC	CASSFGGTGKYEQYF
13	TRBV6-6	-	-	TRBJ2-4	TGTGCCAGTTATACACTAGCCAAAAACATTCAGTACTTC	CASYTLAKNIQYF
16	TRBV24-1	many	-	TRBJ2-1	TGTGCCACCAGTGATGTGGCCAAGAGCTCCTACAATGAGCAGTTCTTC	CATSDVAKSSYNEQFF
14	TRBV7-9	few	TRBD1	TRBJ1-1	TGTGCCAGCAGGACAGGGGGCCAGAACACTGAAGCTTTCTTT	CASRTGGQNTEAFF
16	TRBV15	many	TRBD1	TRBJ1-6	TGTGCCACCAGCAGGCTGCGGACAGGGCAAGGTTCACCCCTCCACTTT	CATSRLRTGQGSPLHF
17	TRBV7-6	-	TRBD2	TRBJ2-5	TGTGCCAGCAGTGCCGCCCCGACTAGCGGGTACCAAGAGACCCAGTACTTC	CASSAAPTSGYQETQYF
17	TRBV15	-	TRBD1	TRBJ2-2	TGTGCCACCAGCAATCCTTCGGGACAGGGGTTAACCGGGGAGCTGTTTTTT	CATSNPSGQGLTGELFF
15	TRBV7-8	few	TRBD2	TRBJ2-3	TGTGCCAGCAGCTTAGCCGGGACTAACACAGATACGCAGTATTTT	CASSLAGTNTDTQYF
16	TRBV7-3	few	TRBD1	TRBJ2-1	TGTGCCAGCAGCTTACAGGGGGCGAACGCCTACAATGAGCAGTTCTTC	CASSLQGANAYNEQFF
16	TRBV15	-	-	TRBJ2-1	TGTGCCACCAGCAGAGATCGGCGGGGATCCCACAATGAGCAGTTCTTC	CATSRDRRGSHNEQFF
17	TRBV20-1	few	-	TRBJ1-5	TGCAGTGCTAGAGACGTAGGGAGGGCCGGGGAAAATCAGCCCCAGCATTTT	CSARDVGRAGENQPQHF
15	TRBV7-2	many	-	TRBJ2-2	TGTGCCAGCAGCTTAGCGGAGGGGGCCGTCGGGGAGCTGTTTTTT	CASSLAEGAVGELFF
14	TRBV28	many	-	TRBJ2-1	TGTGCCAGCACCCCGAGGGCGGGATACAATGAGCAGTTCTTC	CASTPRAGYNEQFF